The source of this TCR beta chain is a study of T cells after yellow fever vaccination. General study findings and limits: At under 98% for CD4 and approximately 88% for CD8, most primary-vaccination clones showed up again after the booster. Abundant bulk-derived clonotypes could contaminate FACS-sorted repertoires.

The authors made TCR cDNA by 5'RACE template switching, adding a universal primer site and UMIs. TCRdb redid the calling of the 5' RACE reads with MiXCR, one entry per CDR3 protein. The sample yields approximately 110,000 distinct CDR3 sequences, 7.4% seen once. The table lists this clonotype with a few counts. Its specificity is unknown. There are 15 residues in the CDR3. V lost 0 bases to trimming and J lost 8 bases, with 17 bases between them. The germline V gene encodes CDR1 SGHRS and CDR2 YFSETQ. The source material was CD4+ T cells sorted from PBMCs, sampled 10 to 11 days after the first yellow fever vaccination. The receptor's source is a man aged 18-30 years who received the YFV17D yellow fever vaccine. This chain connects TRBV5-1 to TRBJ1-2; weak D call: TRBD1 (5 bases). CDR3 sequence: CASSLETEGWIGYTF. The DNA for the CDR3 is TGCGCCAGCAGCTTGGAGACGGAGGGGTGGATCGGCTACACCTTC.